The next 10 T cell receptor beta chains were all read from a single sample in a study of T cell repertoires in ileal Crohn's disease. As for time point: inflamed ileum from the surgical specimen. Profiling relied on immunoSEQ multiplex PCR, and the TCRdb table lists in-frame clones only, not all of them. The sample yields nearly 5,500 clones, around 76% seen once. The sequencing input was ileal tissue. The receptors were gathered from an adult with Crohn's disease.

The V call is TRBV19, the J call TRBJ2-7; TRBD1 is a possible D gene (6 bases). This CDR3 comprises 15 residues. V lost 7 bases and J 2 bases, leaving 18 bases between the germline ends. Germline-derived CDR1 and CDR2 are LNHDA and SQIVND (reference sequence). Written as DNA, the CDR3 is TGTGCCAGTACCCTCAGGGCAGGGGAGACCTACGAGCAGTACTTC. Protein sequence: CASTLRAGETYEQYF. Filled out from reference TRBV19 and TRBJ2-7, the complete variable domain reads DGGITQSPKYLFRKEGQNVTLSCEQNLNHDAMYWYRQDPGQGLRLIYYSQIVNDFQKGDIAEGYSVSREKKESFPLTVTSAQKNPTAFYLCASTLRAGETYEQYFGPGTRLTVT.

The chain couples TRBV5-7 to TRBJ2-6; D unclear. TRBV5-7 is an ORF for which the function is uncertain. V was pared by 7 bases and J by 5 bases, with 19 bases between. This CDR3 has 16 amino acids. CDR3 sequence (DNA): TGTGCCAGCTCTGATTGCGTACAAAGTCGGGCCAACGTCCTGACTTTC. This translates into CASSDCVQSRANVLTF.

The chain employs TRBV5-6 and TRBJ2-7, with 8 positions matching TRBD2. V lost 4 bases, J lost 6 bases, and 3 bases stayed unmatched. The V gene's germline CDR1 is SGHDT and CDR2 YYEEEE. The CDR3 has 12 amino acids. CDR3 residues: CASSPAGGEQYF. CDR3 DNA: TGTGCCAGCAGCCCCGCGGGGGGCGAGCAGTACTTC.

The gene calls are TRBV13 and TRBJ2-7; 11 nucleotides line up with TRBD1. The V segment lost 5 bases and the J segment 1 base; nucleotides outside the gene matches: 10. This CDR3 region has 17 residues. Germline-derived CDR1 and CDR2 are PRHDT and FYEKMQ (reference sequence). Here the CDR3 DNA reads TGTGCCAGCAGCCTAGCTCGGACAGGGGGCAATTCCTACGAGCAGTACTTC. This gives the protein CASSLARTGGNSYEQYF.

The CDR3 DNA is TGCAGCGTTGAAGTGTCGGGAGGCCAAGAGACCCAGTACTTC. It codes for CSVEVSGGQETQYF. The chain recombines TRBV29-1 with TRBJ2-5; 7 bases agree with TRBD2. Per germline, CDR1 SQVTM and CDR2 ANQGSEA. This CDR3 has 14 residues. V was clipped by 1 base and J by 1 base; unmatched bases: 3.

The chain has TRBV27 and TRBJ1-3; no reliable D call. Germline loops: CDR1 MNHEY, CDR2 SMNVEV (reference sequence). Trimming cost V 3 bases and J 1 base, with 4 bases left between them. This CDR3 is 13 amino acids long. The CDR3 DNA is TGTGCCAGCAGTTTCGCATCTGGAAACACCATATATTTT. Translation: CASSFASGNTIYF.

This chain connects TRBV11-2 to TRBJ2-1; perhaps TRBD2 as D (6 bases). V shed 5 bases and J shed 3 bases, with 11 bases lying between them. The CDR3 length is 14 residues. Germline V gene lookup returns CDR1 SGHAT and CDR2 FQNNGV. CDR3 region: CASSLRRDYNEQFF. Written as DNA, the CDR3 is TGTGCCAGCAGCCTCCGGAGGGACTACAATGAGCAGTTCTTC.

CDR3 sequence reads: CASSVAVNTEAFF. CDR3 nucleotide sequence: TGTGCCAGCAGCGTCGCTGTGAACACTGAAGCTTTCTTT. The chain combines TRBV5-4 with TRBJ1-1; D not certain. The CDR3 runs 13 residues. The V gene's germline CDR1 is SGHNT and CDR2 YYREEE (reference sequence). Trimming left V 4 bases short and J 0 bases short, with 7 bases between.

CDR3 coding DNA: TGTGCCAGCAGCCAAGATCCACGTAGGGGGACCTACGAGCAGTACTTC. Residues: CASSQDPRRGTYEQYF. The chain is built from TRBV4-2 and TRBJ2-7; D possibly corresponds to TRBD1 (6 bases). CDR1 is LGHNA, CDR2 YNFKEQ, per germline. This CDR3 has 16 amino acids. Between the trimmed V and J ends, which lost 0 bases and 2 bases, there was a span of 14 bases.

The CDR3 sequence: CASSGGGANVLTF. DNA for the CDR3: TGTGCCAGCAGCGGGGGCGGGGCCAACGTCCTGACTTTC. The chain uses TRBV7-3 and TRBJ2-6, with D maybe TRBD1 (6 bases). Per the germline V gene, CDR1 is SGHTA and CDR2 is FQGTGA. CDR3 length: 13 residues. V lost 5 bases and J 4 bases, leaving 6 bases between the germline ends.